This TCR beta chain was recovered during a study of blood T cells in healthy people across ages. Study findings and constraints: There were more naive CD4+ cells and higher diversity in long-lived donors than in aged donors. Donor CMV infection status was unknown, possibly confounding age-related changes in expanded clonotypes.

The germline CDR1 and CDR2 sequences are LNHNV and YYDKDF (reference sequence). The CDR3 totals 14 residues. V was pared by 2 bases and J by 6 bases, with 14 bases between. This clonotype was picked up a small number of times. Antigen unknown. Healthy Caucasian individuals from Russia aged roughly 6 to 90 were enrolled as donors. Alongside a J-beta primer mix, a sample-barcoded 5' primer served in a second PCR lasting 7 to 11 cycles. Every sample gave at least 2.5 million paired-end reads containing CDR3. TCRdb processed the 5' RACE reads anew with MiXCR; each CDR3 protein has one entry. This sample carries about 970,000 distinct CDR3 sequences, roughly 51% of them seen once, and the ten largest clones take about a fifth.

The sequenced sample was blood. The TCR comes from a woman aged 60-75 years in good health. The chain links TRBV15 to TRBJ2-7; perhaps TRBD2 as D (5 bases). In DNA form, the CDR3 reads TGTGCCACCAGCAGACGGGGTAGCCTCGTCGAGCAGTACTTC. This encodes CATSRRGSLVEQYF. Looking up the rest from reference TRBV15 and TRBJ2-7 gives the full variable domain: DAMVIQNPRYQVTQFGKPVTLSCSQTLNHNVMYWYQQKSSQAPKLLFHYYDKDFNNEADTPDNFQSRRPNTSFCFLDIRSPGLGDTAMYLCATSRRGSLVEQYFGPGTRLTVT.